The 14 T cell receptor beta chains reported below all come from one sample, sequenced in a study of OX40 agonist ivuxolimab in advanced cancers. The assay was immunoSEQ multiplex PCR, and TCRdb's table has in-frame clones only and misses some. The sample shows some 66,000 clones, approximately 89% of them seen only once. Sequenced here: CD4+ or CD8+ T cells sorted from blood, sampled in a trial of the OX40 agonist ivuxolimab. The receptors originated from an adult with an advanced solid tumor such as melanoma, head and neck, liver or kidney cancer.

V usage is TRBV27 and J usage is TRBJ1-5; maybe TRBD1 (5 bases). Per the germline V gene, CDR1 is MNHEY and CDR2 is SMNVEV (reference sequence). The V and J ends lost 6 bases and 0 bases respectively, with 21 bases between them. This CDR3 region has 18 residues. The CDR3 DNA follows: TGTGCCAGCAGCCTAAGGACACCCAATGAATATAGCAATCAGCCCCAGCATTTT. It translates to CASSLRTPNEYSNQPQHF.

CDR3 coding DNA: TGTGCCACCAGCACTGTCCAGGGAACTGAAGCTTTCTTT. Amino acid sequence: CATSTVQGTEAFF. This sequence joins TRBV15 and TRBJ1-1, with D tentatively TRBD1 (5 bases). This CDR3 region has 13 residues. Trimming took 4 bases from V and 5 from J, leaving 11 bases between them. Germline V gene sequence: CDR1 LNHNV, CDR2 YYDKDF (reference sequence).

The chain is built from TRBV15 and TRBJ1-4; no clear D. The CDR3 has 13 residues. Looked up from germline, CDR1 is LNHNV and CDR2 is YYDKDF (reference sequence). Trimming stripped 3 bases from V and 7 bases from J, with 9 bases between. CDR3 protein: CATSRDFSEKLFF. CDR3 nucleotides: TGTGCCACCAGCAGGGACTTTAGTGAAAAACTGTTTTTT.

The chain employs TRBV23-1 and TRBJ2-7, with TRBD1 identical over 10 bases. TRBV23-1 is recorded as an ORF, its role being uncertain. The CDR3 loop spans 17 amino acids. V trimming: 3 bases; J trimming: 2 bases; junction bases outside the gene matches: 10. Here the CDR3 DNA reads TGCGCCAGCAGTCATCGTGTCCGGGACAGGGGTCCCTACGAGCAGTACTTC. Amino acid sequence: CASSHRVRDRGPYEQYF.

This rearrangement joins TRBV9 to TRBJ2-2; D perhaps matches TRBD2 (6 bases). The CDR3 length is 15 residues. V lost 2 bases to trimming and J lost 1 base, with 9 bases between them. Germline lookup yields CDR1 SGDLS and CDR2 YYNGEE. The chain's CDR3 is CASSVGGGNTGELFF. For the CDR3, the DNA is TGTGCCAGCAGCGTGGGGGGAGGGAACACCGGGGAGCTGTTTTTT.

The chain recombines TRBV27 with TRBJ2-1; D is unresolved. The length of the CDR3 is 12 residues. Trimming pared 2 bases from V and 7 bases from J, leaving 6 bases between. From germline, CDR1 is MNHEY and CDR2 SMNVEV (reference sequence). The CDR3, as DNA: TGTGCCAGCAGTTTACTCGGGAATGAGCAGTTCTTC. Residues: CASSLLGNEQFF.

The chain couples TRBV5-4 to TRBJ2-5; TRBD2 matches at 8 bases. The DNA end is more similar to TRBJ2-7, so the J call may be wrong. This CDR3 is built from 14 residues. Germline loops: CDR1 SGHNT, CDR2 YYREEE (reference sequence). The CDR3 nucleotides are TGTGCCAGCAGCTTGACTAGCGGCCTCTACGAGCAGTACTTC. It specifies CASSLTSGLYEQYF.

The genes are TRBV5-1 and TRBJ2-5, with D unclear. V lost 0 bases and J lost 3, with 6 bases in between. In germline, CDR1 is SGHRS, CDR2 YFSETQ. The CDR3 is 13 amino acids. CDR3 DNA: TGCGCCAGCAGCTTGGACCCCGAAGAGACCCAGTACTTC. Its protein is CASSLDPEETQYF.

The chain combines TRBV28 with TRBJ1-5; 9 bases agree with TRBD1. The CDR3 length is 15 residues. Germline V gene sequence: CDR1 MDHEN, CDR2 SYDVKM. Germline trimming cut 6 bases from V and 5 bases from J; bases unmatched to any gene: 8. In DNA, the CDR3 is TGTGCCAGCAGAATCCCGACAGGGGGAGATCAGCCCCAGCATTTT. Translating gives CASRIPTGGDQPQHF.

The rearrangement uses TRBV6-5 and TRBJ1-2, with D hard to call. The CDR3 runs to 11 residues. The germline gives CDR1 MNHEY, CDR2 SVGAGI. Trimming stripped 6 bases from V and 4 bases from J, with 6 bases between. CDR3 bases: TGTGCCAGCAGCAACCTCTATGGCTACACCTTC. Amino acid sequence: CASSNLYGYTF.

The chain joins TRBV5-4 to TRBJ2-2; D ambiguous. V gave up 7 bases and J gave up 0 bases, with 10 bases separating them. The CDR3 extends over 14 amino acids. Germline CDR1 SGHNT, CDR2 YYREEE (reference sequence). The CDR3 sequence is CASSLGPNTGELFF. Written as DNA, the CDR3 is TGTGCCAGCTCCCTCGGCCCGAACACCGGGGAGCTGTTTTTT.

The chain employs TRBV30 and TRBJ1-1; unclear D gene. The CDR3 length is 13 residues. V was shortened by 3 bases and J by 1 base, with 9 bases between the two germline ends. The germline V gene has CDR1 GTSNPN and CDR2 SVGIG (reference sequence). In DNA, the CDR3 is TGTGCCTGGAGACAACAGACGAACACTGAAGCTTTCTTT. Its translation: CAWRQQTNTEAFF. Using reference TRBV30 and TRBJ1-1 for the parts outside the CDR3, the full variable domain is SQTIHQWPATLVQPVGSPLSLECTVEGTSNPNLYWYRQAAGRGLQLLFYSVGIGQISSEVPQNLSASRPQDRQFILSSKKLLLSDSGFYLCAWRQQTNTEAFFGQGTRLTVV.

This chain joins TRBV7-8 and TRBJ1-1, with 9 bases lining up with TRBD1. Germline V gene sequence: CDR1 SGHVS, CDR2 FQNEAQ. The ends lost 5 bases at V and 4 bases at J; junction bases unmatched: 5. The CDR3 runs 14 residues. CDR3 sequence (DNA): TGTGCCAGCAGCCGGGACAGGGAGGGCACTGAAGCTTTCTTT. As protein: CASSRDREGTEAFF.

The rearrangement uses TRBV7-6 and TRBJ2-7; tentatively, D is TRBD2 (5 bases). Looked up from germline, CDR1 is SGHVS and CDR2 is FNYEAQ. Trimming took off 5 bases at V and 3 bases at J, with 8 bases between the two ends. The CDR3 is made up of 12 amino acids. CDR3 amino acids: CASSGEGYEQYF. DNA for the CDR3: TGTGCCAGCAGCGGAGAGGGCTACGAGCAGTACTTC.